A selection of T cell receptor beta chains follows, all from one sample in a study of shared clonotypes between healthy human individuals. The method was immunoSEQ multiplex PCR; TCRdb's version includes in-frame clones alone and lacks a portion of them. Among about 1 million clones listed, around 74% were seen once. The sample taken for sequencing was memory CD4+ T cells sorted from blood. The receptors shown here come from a young man in good health. The CDR3 runs from the conserved cysteine through the conserved F or W. Fields, in order: V gene, clone size, J gene, D gene, CDR3 protein, CDR3 DNA. A D gene is named only where the DNA matches it firmly. Clone size appears in some rows only: once, few, many, or a class for an expanded clone.

TRBV5-6	once	TRBJ1-3	-	CASSLTGTGNTIYF	TGTGCCAGCAGCCTGACGGGGACTGGAAACACCATATATTTT
TRBV29-1	few	TRBJ1-5	-	CSVGDSNQPQHF	TGCAGCGTTGGAGATTCCAATCAGCCCCAGCATTTT
TRBV9	-	TRBJ2-2	-	CASSSRGIRTGELFF	TGTGCCAGCAGCTCGAGAGGGATTCGTACCGGGGAGCTGTTTTTT
TRBV25-1	-	TRBJ2-1	-	CASSPGGGEQFF	TGTGCCAGCAGCCCAGGGGGAGGTGAGCAGTTCTTC
TRBV5-4	-	TRBJ2-1	TRBD2	CASSRPGTSGYNEQFF	TGTGCCAGCAGCAGACCCGGGACTAGCGGCTACAATGAGCAGTTCTTC
TRBV6-5	-	TRBJ1-2	-	CASTSSNGGYTF	TGTGCCAGCACGTCGAGTAACGGTGGCTACACCTTC
TRBV2	-	TRBJ1-4	-	CASSRGSLGQGEKLFF	TGTGCCAGCAGCAGGGGCAGCCTTGGGCAGGGTGAAAAACTGTTTTTT
TRBV7-9	-	TRBJ1-1	-	CASSLAGTGKAEAFF	TGTGCCAGCAGCTTAGCAGGCACAGGGAAAGCGGAAGCTTTCTTT
TRBV28	few	TRBJ2-7	-	CASSPDIYEQYF	TGTGCCAGCAGTCCGGACATCTACGAGCAGTACTTC
TRBV7-2	-	TRBJ2-7	-	CASSLSAARYEQYF	TGTGCCAGCAGCTTATCAGCAGCCCGGTACGAGCAGTACTTC
TRBV11-3	-	TRBJ2-1	-	CASSFDSSSYNEQFF	TGTGCCAGCAGTTTCGACAGCAGCTCCTACAATGAGCAGTTCTTC
TRBV2	-	TRBJ2-1	-	CASSGGTNEQFF	TGTGCCAGCTCGGGGGGCACGAATGAGCAGTTCTTC
TRBV5-6	-	TRBJ2-4	TRBD1	CASSIGQAIQYF	TGTGCCAGCAGCATTGGACAGGCGATTCAGTACTTC
TRBV27	-	TRBJ1-2	TRBD1	CASSPGTGGNYGYTF	TGTGCCAGCAGTCCTGGGACAGGGGGGAACTATGGCTACACCTTC
TRBV6-1	-	TRBJ2-5	-	CASSGQGWQETQYF	TGTGCCAGCTCAGGGCAAGGATGGCAAGAGACCCAGTACTTC
TRBV7-2	-	TRBJ2-1	TRBD2	CASSLGLAGGSNEQFF	TGTGCCAGCAGCTTAGGGCTAGCGGGAGGGTCCAATGAGCAGTTCTTC